This TCR beta chain was recovered during a study of molecular identifiers for immune sequencing clone quantification. Study outcomes and limitations: Clones that had above 20 RNA copies took up over 98% of effector molecules but under 1% in naive cells. Spiked Jurkat TCR RNA equivalent to one cell reportedly surfaced among approximately 1.1 million naive cells. Highly expanded clone sizes could be underestimated by identical TCR molecules that share a barcode.

Sorting was used to obtain naive CD8 T cells (CD8+CD4-CCR7+CD45RA+). In TCRdb, the PCR reads were re-called with MiXCR into one record per CDR3 protein. The sample has some 91,000 distinct CDR3 sequences, 24% seen once. Per the germline V gene, CDR1 is SEHNR and CDR2 is FQNEAQ (reference sequence). V lost 2 bases to trimming and J lost 0 bases, with 4 bases between them. The CDR3 totals 14 residues. Ten or more counts support this clonotype. Its antigen remains unknown. The sequence derives from a human donor in good health. Some libraries in this study had Jurkat cell RNA spiked in. J is TRBJ2-2 and V is TRBV7-9, with unresolved D. The sequenced material came from naive CD8+ T cells from blood, with Jurkat cell RNA spiked in. Stated subset: FACS-sorted CD8+CD4-CCR7+CD45RA+ naive T cells. The DNA for the CDR3 is TGTGCCAGCAGCTTACCGACGAACACCGGGGAGCTGTTTTTT. This codes for CASSLPTNTGELFF.